This passage covers 7 T cell receptor beta chains from one sample sequenced in a study of T cell responses to AZD1222 COVID-19 vaccine. Assay: immunoSEQ multiplex PCR; the TCRdb copy retains only in-frame clones and omits some. The table has 150,000 or so clones, 88% seen once; the top ten hold 5.5%. Sequencing was performed on peripheral blood, taken on day 0 of AZD1222 vaccination. These receptors came from an adult in good health.

V gene TRBV28 combines with J gene TRBJ2-5, with D possibly being TRBD1 or TRBD2 (6 bases each). The V gene lost 2 bases and the J gene lost 5 bases, with 12 bases spanning the gap. This CDR3 is 14 amino acids long. Per germline, CDR1 MDHEN and CDR2 SYDVKM. CDR3 protein: CASSLIRGPETQYF. Here the CDR3 DNA reads TGTGCCAGCAGTTTAATACGGGGGCCCGAGACCCAGTACTTC.

V and J are TRBV4-1 and TRBJ2-1; 11 bases align to TRBD2. The CDR3 runs to 15 residues. After removal of 1 base from V and 4 bases from J, the junction contained 0 bases not matched to a gene. Germline V gene lookup returns CDR1 MGHRA and CDR2 YSYEKL. CDR3 sequence reads: CASSQGTSGYNEQFF. The CDR3 bases are TGCGCCAGCAGCCAAGGGACTAGCGGGTACAATGAGCAGTTCTTC.

The J gene is TRBJ2-3, the V gene TRBV5-6; D is perhaps TRBD1 (6 bases). The germline gives CDR1 SGHDT, CDR2 YYEEEE. CDR3 length: 13 residues. Trimming took 7 bases from V and 4 from J, leaving 13 bases between them. The CDR3 protein is CASAWTASDTQYF. The DNA of the CDR3 is TGTGCCAGCGCCTGGACAGCATCAGATACGCAGTATTTT.

This chain joins TRBV28 and TRBJ2-3, with 13 bases fitting TRBD2. Germline V lookup: CDR1 MDHEN, CDR2 SYDVKM. The CDR3 has 16 residues. Trimming removed 6 bases from V and 2 bases from J; junction bases left unmatched: 5. DNA of the CDR3: TGTGCCAGCAGCTCAGGGACTAGCGGGAACACAGATACGCAGTATTTT. Amino acids: CASSSGTSGNTDTQYF.

The chain couples TRBV9 to TRBJ1-1, with 10 bases fitting TRBD1. This CDR3 has 15 residues. The V segment lost 3 bases and the J segment 6 bases; nucleotides outside the gene matches: 8. Germline V gives CDR1 SGDLS, CDR2 YYNGEE. CDR3 sequence: CASSATGGASPEAFF. CDR3 bases: TGTGCCAGCAGCGCGACAGGGGGCGCATCCCCTGAAGCTTTCTTT.

This chain joins TRBV3-1 (or the pseudogene TRBV3-2) and TRBJ2-1; TRBD2 matches at 8 bases. CDR3 length: 15 residues. Trimming at V came to 5 bases and at J to 7 bases, leaving 10 bases not matched to a gene. Germline V lookup: CDR1 LGHDT, CDR2 YNNKEL (reference sequence). The CDR3 reads CASSAPGLEGNEQFF. The DNA for the CDR3 is TGTGCCAGCAGCGCACCGGGACTAGAGGGGAATGAGCAGTTCTTC.

This rearrangement joins TRBV28 to TRBJ2-7, with D perhaps being TRBD1 or TRBD2 (6 bases each). V was clipped by 6 bases and J by 3 bases, with 18 bases between them. The CDR3 is 15 residues long. Germline V gives CDR1 MDHEN, CDR2 SYDVKM. CDR3 nucleotide sequence: TGTGCCAGCAGGGGGGGCTCTCTAACTTACTACGAGCAGTACTTC. Its translation: CASRGGSLTYYEQYF.